The clone carrying this T cell receptor (beta chain) was observed a single time. This CDR3 region has 11 residues. Germline V lookup: CDR1 SGHDN, CDR2 FVKESK. V was clipped by 0 bases and J by 13 bases, with 9 bases between them. Generated by immunoSEQ multiplex PCR, the TCRdb table keeps only in-frame clones and is missing some. This sample yields roughly 300,000 clones, of which roughly nine tenths are seen a single time; approximately 5% belongs to the top ten. Participants were aged roughly 18 to 100 years from 20 to 30 US areas. These data are taken from a study of blood T cell repertoires in COVID-19. Study context: COVID-19 samples, acute and convalescent, were from the United States, Italy and Spain.

The chain links TRBV14 to TRBJ1-2; D remains ambiguous. The sample was PBMCs or T cells enriched from blood (not recorded which). The TCR was taken from a woman under 40 who had recovered from COVID-19. The CDR3 here is CASSQDRGLTF. In nucleotides, the CDR3 is TGTGCCAGCAGCCAAGATCGTGGACTCACCTTC.